The clone carrying this TCR beta chain was detected ten times or more. Its target is not known. These data belong to a study of T cells in Graves' hyperthyroidism and ophthalmopathy. General study points: Expanded thyroid clonotypes (above 0.001) were mostly also found in blood. Ophthalmopathy onset followed model prediction by a median about six months.

Amplification yielded TCR beta CDR3 regions, with RNA transcripts as the source. RT-PCR in the first round (using the HTBI primer set) targeted the TCR CDR3. TCRdb recomputed calls from the multiplex PCR reads with MiXCR, one row per CDR3 protein. The data show 540,000 or so distinct CDR3 sequences, around 46% seen once. The CDR3 covers 14 residues. V lost 3 bases to trimming and J lost 4 bases, with 13 bases between them. CDR1 is MNHNY, CDR2 SVGAGI, per germline (reference sequence). The study left out patients who had uncontrolled infection, other autoimmune disease, pregnancy or lactation. The V gene is TRBV6-6, the J gene TRBJ2-7; D unclear. Sequencing used peripheral blood or thyroid tissue (not recorded which). This TCR came from an adult woman with Graves' disease, either hyperthyroidism or ophthalmopathy (not recorded which). The CDR3 DNA reads TGTGCCAGCAGTTATCGTCAGACTTCGTACGAGCAGTACTTC. Translating gives CASSYRQTSYEQYF.